A selection of T cell receptor beta chains follows, all from one sample in a study of blood T cell repertoires in COVID-19. The assay was immunoSEQ multiplex PCR, and TCRdb's table has in-frame clones only and misses some. The sample holds around 160,000 clones, around 86% seen once. Sequenced sample: peripheral blood. These receptors all come from a man aged 18-30 years with acute or convalescent COVID-19. The CDR3 runs from the conserved cysteine through the conserved F or W. D genes are given only for firm matches. Size is stated for part of the rows, as once, few or many counts, or as a class when the clone is expanded.

TRBV29-1,TRBJ2-7,13,-,-,TGCAGCGTTGAAGGTCAGGGCCCCTACGAGCAGTACTTC,CSVEGQGPYEQYF
TRBV6-2/TRBV6-3,TRBJ1-3,18,-,-,TGTGCCAGCAGTTACTCCGGGTTTCAAGGCGGCTCTGGAAACACCATATATTTT,CASSYSGFQGGSGNTIYF
TRBV9,TRBJ1-3,16,-,-,TGTGCCAGCAGCGTAGGTGCAGGGAACGCCGGAAACACCATATATTTT,CASSVGAGNAGNTIYF
TRBV5-1,TRBJ2-3,16,-,-,TGCGCCAGCAGCTTGGGTCAGCGCCCTAGCACAGATACGCAGTATTTT,CASSLGQRPSTDTQYF
TRBV9,TRBJ1-1,14,TRBD1,once,TGTGCCAGCAGCATTGGACAGGGGAGCACTGAAGCTTTCTTT,CASSIGQGSTEAFF
TRBV10-2,TRBJ2-5,12,-,-,TGCGCCAGCAGGACGGGGAGGGAGACCCAGTACTTC,CASRTGRETQYF
TRBV28,TRBJ1-6,17,-,-,TGTGCCAGCAGTTTTCTAACCGTTAGCTCCTATAATTCACCCCTCCACTTT,CASSFLTVSSYNSPLHF
TRBV5-5,TRBJ1-2,13,TRBD1,-,TGTGCCAGCAGCCCGAATAACAGGGGGTACTACACCTTC,CASSPNNRGYYTF
TRBV10-1,TRBJ2-1,18,TRBD2,-,TGCGCCAGCAGTGAGTCGAAGCGGGGGGGAATATTCGACAATGAGCAGTTCTTC,CASSESKRGGIFDNEQFF
TRBV6-5,TRBJ1-2,12,-,-,TGTGCCAGCAGGGGCGGGGATGGTGGCTACACCTTC,CASRGGDGGYTF
TRBV14,TRBJ1-1,15,-,-,TGTGCCAGCAGCGCGGGGGGGTATAAACACACTGAAGCTTTCTTT,CASSAGGYKHTEAFF
TRBV19,TRBJ2-5,15,TRBD1,-,TGTGCCAGTAGTAGGTTGACAGGGGCCCAAGAGACCCAGTACTTC,CASSRLTGAQETQYF
TRBV18,TRBJ1-4,16,TRBD1,-,TGTGCCAGCTCACCACCGGGACAGAAGTTTGATGAAAAACTGTTTTTT,CASSPPGQKFDEKLFF
TRBV29-1,TRBJ2-2,13,-,-,TGCAGCGTTGTATGGGGGCTCACCGGGGAGCTGTTTTTT,CSVVWGLTGELFF
TRBV7-2,TRBJ1-2,13,-,-,TGTGCCAGCAGCTTGAATCGGGGGTATGGCTACACCTTC,CASSLNRGYGYTF
TRBV19,TRBJ1-5,15,TRBD1,once,TGTGCCAGTAGCCTAGGACAGGGAAGGGATCAGCCCCAGCATTTT,CASSLGQGRDQPQHF
TRBV28,TRBJ2-1,15,TRBD1,-,TGTGCCAGCAGCGTTCGGGACAGGAGATACAATGAGCAGTTCTTC,CASSVRDRRYNEQFF
TRBV14,TRBJ2-1,16,TRBD1,-,TGTGCCAGCAGCGAAAGACAGGGGGGGCCCTACAATGAGCAGTTCTTC,CASSERQGGPYNEQFF
TRBV11-2,TRBJ1-1,13,-,once,TGTGCCAGCAGCTTGACAGTCGACGGTGAAGCTTTCTTT,CASSLTVDGEAFF
TRBV30,TRBJ2-1,15,TRBD2,-,TGTGCCTGGAGTAAAACTAGCGGGGGGGCCCTTGAGCAGTTCTTC,CAWSKTSGGALEQFF
TRBV9,TRBJ2-3,17,TRBD2,-,TGTGCCAGCAGCGTAGGTGGTGGCGGGGGAGCCACAGATACGCAGTATTTT,CASSVGGGGGATDTQYF
TRBV10-1,TRBJ2-1,14,TRBD1,-,TGCGCCAGCAGTGAATCCCAGGGGGACAATGAGCAGTTCTTC,CASSESQGDNEQFF
TRBV6-5,TRBJ2-1,11,-,-,TGTGCCAGCACGCGTTACAATGAGCAGTTCTTC,CASTRYNEQFF
TRBV29-1,TRBJ2-7,11,-,-,TGCAGCGTTTGGGACAACTACGAGCAGTACTTC,CSVWDNYEQYF
TRBV6-5,TRBJ2-1,13,-,-,TGTGCCAGCAGTTACTCGACGGGGATTGAGCAGTTCTTC,CASSYSTGIEQFF
TRBV2,TRBJ2-3,14,TRBD2,-,TGTGCCAGCAGTCGGGGGGGAACGACAGATACGCAGTATTTT,CASSRGGTTDTQYF
TRBV3-1/TRBV3-2,TRBJ1-4,10,-,few,TGTGCCAGCGGAGATGAAAAACTGTTTTTT,CASGDEKLFF
TRBV6-5,TRBJ1-5,16,-,-,TGTGCCAGCAGTTACTCGAGCCCAAGGGGCCATCAGCCCCAGCATTTT,CASSYSSPRGHQPQHF
TRBV5-1,TRBJ1-4,15,TRBD1,-,TGCGCCAGCAGCCTCCGGGACAGAGGATATGAAAAACTGTTTTTT,CASSLRDRGYEKLFF
TRBV5-6,TRBJ2-1,13,-,few,TGTGCCAGCAGCTTCTTTTCGGACAATGAGCAGTTCTTC,CASSFFSDNEQFF
TRBV6-2/TRBV6-3,TRBJ1-4,16,TRBD1,-,TGTGCCAGCAGTGGACAGGGGGCGCTTTCTGAAGAAAAACTGTTTTTT,CASSGQGALSEEKLFF
TRBV25-1,TRBJ2-1,17,TRBD2,few,TGTGCCAGCAGTGACCATCATAGCGGGGGGATCTACAATGAGCAGTTCTTC,CASSDHHSGGIYNEQFF
TRBV6-6,TRBJ1-5,13,-,-,TGTGCCAGCAGTTTGAGGAATAATCAGCCCCAGCATTTT,CASSLRNNQPQHF
TRBV7-3,TRBJ2-7,16,-,-,TGTGCCAGCAGCCAGACCGGACAGCAAGACAGCTACGAGCAGTACTTC,CASSQTGQQDSYEQYF
TRBV11-2,TRBJ1-3,15,-,-,TGTGCCAGCAGATCCACTGCCGCCTCTGGAAACACCATATATTTT,CASRSTAASGNTIYF